Presented here are 8 T cell receptor beta chains from one specimen sequenced in a study of cytomegalovirus exposure and HLA in healthy donors. Primers: 60 Vbeta forward and 13 Jbeta reverse. Generated by immunoSEQ multiplex PCR, the TCRdb table keeps only in-frame clones and is missing some. The sample has about 90,000 clones, around 84% seen once. Sample: PBMCs. The origin of the receptors is a woman aged 40-49 years in good health and CMV-seropositive.

The V and J genes are TRBV5-4 and TRBJ1-1, with D perhaps matching TRBD1 (6 bases). CDR3 length: 15 amino acids. The germline V gene encodes CDR1 SGHNT and CDR2 YYREEE (reference sequence). Trimming removed 7 bases at V and 4 bases at J, with 20 bases between. CDR3: CASRGTQGVGTEAFF. Written as DNA, the CDR3 is TGTGCCAGCCGTGGGACACAGGGTGTGGGCACTGAAGCTTTCTTT. Complete variable domain (other parts from reference TRBV5-4 and TRBJ1-1): ETGVTQSPTHLIKTRGQQVTLRCSSQSGHNTVSWYQQALGQGPQFIFQYYREEENGRGNFPPRFSGLQFPNYSSELNVNALELDDSALYLCASRGTQGVGTEAFFGQGTRLTVV.

This clone showed up just once. The CDR3 bases are TGTGCCAGCAGCTTACTTGCCCTCAGCTCCTACAATGAGCAGTTCTTC. Translation: CASSLLALSSYNEQFF. The chain is built from TRBV7-9 and TRBJ2-1; no clear D gene. With 2 bases removed from V and 0 bases from J, the gap between germline ends came to 11 bases. CDR1 and CDR2 (germline): SEHNR, FQNEAQ (reference sequence). This CDR3 has 16 amino acids. Full variable domain (rest looked up from reference TRBV7-9 and TRBJ2-1): DTGVSQNPRHKITKRGQNVTFRCDPISEHNRLYWYRQTLGQGPEFLTYFQNEAQLEKSRLLSDRFSAERPKGSFSTLEIQRTEQGDSAMYLCASSLLALSSYNEQFFGPGTRLTVL.

The rearrangement joins TRBV14 to TRBJ1-3; 7 positions match TRBD1. The J segment lost 2 bases and the V segment lost 4 bases, leaving 2 bases of the junction unmatched. Germline lookup yields CDR1 SGHDN and CDR2 FVKESK. The CDR3 sequence is 14 residues long. CDR3 sequence reads: CASSLTGTGNTIYF. CDR3 nucleotides: TGTGCCAGCAGCCTGACAGGGACTGGAAACACCATATATTTT.

This clone turned up a few times. The chain uses TRBV6-1 and TRBJ2-2, with 7 bases that match TRBD2. The CDR3 consists of 16 residues. Germline loops: CDR1 MNHNS, CDR2 SASEGT. The junction had 2 bases not matched to a gene; V was cut back by 1 base and J by 0 bases. DNA of the CDR3: TGTGCCAGCAGTGAAGGCGGGAGAACGAACACCGGGGAGCTGTTTTTT. It yields the protein CASSEGGRTNTGELFF.

This clone was detected only a few times. This chain connects TRBV28 to TRBJ1-6; D may be TRBD1 (5 bases). Germline lookup yields CDR1 MDHEN and CDR2 SYDVKM. The CDR3 covers 16 residues. The V gene lost 5 bases and the J gene lost 6 bases, with 17 bases spanning the gap. CDR3 in DNA: TGTGCCAGCAGTCCCCCTAAAGGGACTTTTAATTCACCCCTCCACTTT. Its protein is CASSPPKGTFNSPLHF. Drawing the rest from reference TRBV28 and TRBJ1-6, the complete variable domain is DVKVTQSSRYLVKRTGEKVFLECVQDMDHENMFWYRQDPGLGLRLIYFSYDVKMKEKGDIPEGYSVSREKKERFSLILESASTNQTSMYLCASSPPKGTFNSPLHFGNGTRLTVT.

This sequence joins TRBV6-1 and TRBJ2-7; D not certain. CDR3 length equals 13 residues. CDR1 and CDR2 (germline): MNHNS, SASEGT. V was shortened by 7 bases and J by 0 bases, with 10 bases between the two germline ends. The CDR3, as DNA: TGTGCCAGCACCAAGAGTATCTCCTACGAGCAGTACTTC. The encoded protein is CASTKSISYEQYF.

The J gene is TRBJ2-1, the V gene TRBV15, with 14 bases identical to TRBD2. Unmatched junction bases numbered 7, after V lost 0 bases and J lost 9 bases. The CDR3 loop spans 17 amino acids. CDR1 and CDR2 (germline): LNHNV, YYDKDF (reference sequence). The CDR3 reads CATSRDVGLAGAAEQFF. In DNA form, the CDR3 reads TGTGCCACCAGCAGAGATGTGGGACTAGCGGGAGCAGCTGAGCAGTTCTTC.

In this sample, this clone turned up a few times. This chain joins TRBV19 and TRBJ1-2, with no clear D. Trimming removed 1 base at V and 0 bases at J, with 6 bases between. The germline CDR1 and CDR2 sequences are LNHDA and SQIVND (reference sequence). The length of the CDR3 is 14 residues. DNA for the CDR3: TGTGCCAGTAGTATAGCAGTTTCTAACTATGGCTACACCTTC. The encoded protein is CASSIAVSNYGYTF.